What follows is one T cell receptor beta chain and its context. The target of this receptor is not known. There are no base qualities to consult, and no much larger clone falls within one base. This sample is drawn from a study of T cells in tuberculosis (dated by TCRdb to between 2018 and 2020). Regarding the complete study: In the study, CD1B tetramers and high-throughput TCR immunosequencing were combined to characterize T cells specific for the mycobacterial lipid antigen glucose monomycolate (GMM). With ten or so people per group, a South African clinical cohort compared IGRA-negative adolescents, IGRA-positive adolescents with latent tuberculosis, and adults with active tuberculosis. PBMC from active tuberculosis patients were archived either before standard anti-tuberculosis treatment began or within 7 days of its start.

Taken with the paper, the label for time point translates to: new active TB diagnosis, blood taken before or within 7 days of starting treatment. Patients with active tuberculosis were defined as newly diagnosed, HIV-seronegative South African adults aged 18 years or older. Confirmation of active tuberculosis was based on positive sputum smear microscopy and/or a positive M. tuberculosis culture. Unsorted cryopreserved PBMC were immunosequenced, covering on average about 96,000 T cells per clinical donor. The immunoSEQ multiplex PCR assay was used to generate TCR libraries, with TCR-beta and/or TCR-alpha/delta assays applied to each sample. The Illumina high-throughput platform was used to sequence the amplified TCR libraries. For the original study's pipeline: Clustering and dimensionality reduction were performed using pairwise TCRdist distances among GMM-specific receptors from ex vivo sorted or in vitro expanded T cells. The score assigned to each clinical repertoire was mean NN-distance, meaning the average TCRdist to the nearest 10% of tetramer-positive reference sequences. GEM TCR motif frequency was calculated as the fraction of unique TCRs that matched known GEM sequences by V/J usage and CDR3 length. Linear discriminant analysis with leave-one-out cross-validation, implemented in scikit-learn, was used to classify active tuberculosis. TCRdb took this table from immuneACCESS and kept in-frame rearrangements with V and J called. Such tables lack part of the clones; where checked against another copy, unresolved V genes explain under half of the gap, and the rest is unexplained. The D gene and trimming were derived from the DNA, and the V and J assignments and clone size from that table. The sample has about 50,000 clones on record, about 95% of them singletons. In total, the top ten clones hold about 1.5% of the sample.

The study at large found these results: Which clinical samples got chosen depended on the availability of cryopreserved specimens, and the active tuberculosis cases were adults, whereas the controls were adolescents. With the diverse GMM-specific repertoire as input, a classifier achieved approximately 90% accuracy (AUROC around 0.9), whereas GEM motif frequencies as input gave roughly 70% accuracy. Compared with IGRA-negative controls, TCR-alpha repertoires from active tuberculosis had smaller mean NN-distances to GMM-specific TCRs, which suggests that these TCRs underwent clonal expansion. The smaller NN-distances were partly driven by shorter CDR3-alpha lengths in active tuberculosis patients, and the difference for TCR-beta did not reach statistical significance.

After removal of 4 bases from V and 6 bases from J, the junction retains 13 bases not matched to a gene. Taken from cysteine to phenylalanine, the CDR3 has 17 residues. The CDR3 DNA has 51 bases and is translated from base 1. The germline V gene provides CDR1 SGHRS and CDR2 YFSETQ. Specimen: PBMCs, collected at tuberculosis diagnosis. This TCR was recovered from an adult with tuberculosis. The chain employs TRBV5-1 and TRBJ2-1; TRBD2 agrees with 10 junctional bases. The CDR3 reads CASSPRPLAGVSNEQFF. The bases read TGCGCCAGCAGCCCCCGGCCCCTAGCGGGAGTTTCCAATGAGCAGTTCTTC.